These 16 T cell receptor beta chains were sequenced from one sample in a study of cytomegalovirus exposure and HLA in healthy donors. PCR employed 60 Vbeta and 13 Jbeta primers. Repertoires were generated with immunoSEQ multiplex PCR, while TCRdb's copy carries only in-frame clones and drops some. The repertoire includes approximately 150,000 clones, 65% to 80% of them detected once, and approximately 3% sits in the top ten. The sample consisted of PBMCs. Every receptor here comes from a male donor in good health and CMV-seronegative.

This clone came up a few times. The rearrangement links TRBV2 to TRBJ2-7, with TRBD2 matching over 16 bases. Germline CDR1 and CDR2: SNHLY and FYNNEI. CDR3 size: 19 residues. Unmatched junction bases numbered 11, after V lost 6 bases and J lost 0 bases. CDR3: CASSDPFGTSGRASYEQYF. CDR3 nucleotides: TGTGCCAGCAGCGACCCCTTCGGGACTAGCGGGAGGGCCTCCTACGAGCAGTACTTC.

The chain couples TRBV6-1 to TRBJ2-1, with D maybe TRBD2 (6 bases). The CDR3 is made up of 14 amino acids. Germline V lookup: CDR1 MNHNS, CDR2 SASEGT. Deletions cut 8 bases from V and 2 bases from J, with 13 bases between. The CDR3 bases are TGTGCCAGCGGGCTGGGCGGGACCTACAATGAGCAGTTCTTC. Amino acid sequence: CASGLGGTYNEQFF.

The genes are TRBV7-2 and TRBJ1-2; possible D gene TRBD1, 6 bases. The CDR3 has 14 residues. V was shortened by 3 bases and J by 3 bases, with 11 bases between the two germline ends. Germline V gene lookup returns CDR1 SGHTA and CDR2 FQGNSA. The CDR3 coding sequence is TGTGCCAGCAGCTTCTTACAGGGAGACTATGGCTACACCTTC. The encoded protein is CASSFLQGDYGYTF. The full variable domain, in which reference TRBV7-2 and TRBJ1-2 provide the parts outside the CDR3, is GAGVSQSPSNKVTEKGKDVELRCDPISGHTALYWYRQSLGQGLEFLIYFQGNSAPDKSGLPSDRFSAERTGGSVSTLTIQRTQQEDSAVYLCASSFLQGDYGYTFGSGTRLTVV.

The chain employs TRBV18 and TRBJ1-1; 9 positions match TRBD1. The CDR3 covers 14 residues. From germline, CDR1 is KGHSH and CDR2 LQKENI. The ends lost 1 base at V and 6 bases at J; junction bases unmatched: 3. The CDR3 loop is CASSPRRTGAEAFF. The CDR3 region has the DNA TGTGCCAGCTCACCACGACGGACAGGGGCTGAAGCTTTCTTT. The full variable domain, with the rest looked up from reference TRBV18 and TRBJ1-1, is NAGVMQNPRHLVRRRGQEARLRCSPMKGHSHVYWYRQLPEEGLKFMVYLQKENIIDESGMPKERFSAEFPKEGPSILRIQQVVRGDSAAYFCASSPRRTGAEAFFGQGTRLTVV.

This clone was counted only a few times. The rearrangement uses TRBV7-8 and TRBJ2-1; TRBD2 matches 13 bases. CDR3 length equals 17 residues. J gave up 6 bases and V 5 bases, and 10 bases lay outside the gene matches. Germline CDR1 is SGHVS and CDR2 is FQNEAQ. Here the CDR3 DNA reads TGTGCCAGCAGCCCTCGTACTAGCGGGAGGGCCCTCAATGAGCAGTTCTTC. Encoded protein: CASSPRTSGRALNEQFF.

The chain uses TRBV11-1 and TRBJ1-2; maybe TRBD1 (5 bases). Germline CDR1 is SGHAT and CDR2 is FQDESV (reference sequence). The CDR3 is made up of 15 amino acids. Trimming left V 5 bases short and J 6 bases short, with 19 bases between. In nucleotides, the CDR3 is TGTGCCAGCAGCCCCGCCCCCTTTGGAGGGGATGGCTACACCTTC. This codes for CASSPAPFGGDGYTF. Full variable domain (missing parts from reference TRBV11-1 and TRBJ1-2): EAEVAQSPRYKITEKSQAVAFWCDPISGHATLYWYRQILGQGPELLVQFQDESVVDDSQLPKDRFSAERLKGVDSTLKIQPAELGDSAMYLCASSPAPFGGDGYTFGSGTRLTVV.

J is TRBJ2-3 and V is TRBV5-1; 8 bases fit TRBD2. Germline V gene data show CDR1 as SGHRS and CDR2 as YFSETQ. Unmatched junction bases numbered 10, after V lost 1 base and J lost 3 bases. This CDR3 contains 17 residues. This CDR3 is CASSLRGQRGSTDTQYF. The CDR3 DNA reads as TGCGCCAGCAGCTTGCGCGGCCAGCGGGGGAGTACAGATACGCAGTATTTT. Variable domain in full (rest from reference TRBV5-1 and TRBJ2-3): KAGVTQTPRYLIKTRGQQVTLSCSPISGHRSVSWYQQTPGQGLQFLFEYFSETQRNKGNFPGRFSGRQFSNSRSEMNVSTLELGDSALYLCASSLRGQRGSTDTQYFGPGTRLTVL.

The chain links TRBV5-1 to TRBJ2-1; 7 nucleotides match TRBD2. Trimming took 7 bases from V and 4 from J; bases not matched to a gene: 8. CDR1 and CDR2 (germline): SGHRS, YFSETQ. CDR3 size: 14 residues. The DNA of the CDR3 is TGCGCCAGCCAGAGGGGCGGGGGTTACAATGAGCAGTTCTTC. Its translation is CASQRGGGYNEQFF.

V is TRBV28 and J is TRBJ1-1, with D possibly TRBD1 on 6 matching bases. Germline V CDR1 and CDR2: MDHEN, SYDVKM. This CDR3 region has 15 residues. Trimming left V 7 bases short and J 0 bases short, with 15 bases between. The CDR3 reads CASTLGGGLNTEAFF. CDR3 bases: TGTGCCAGCACCTTAGGGGGGGGACTGAACACTGAAGCTTTCTTT.

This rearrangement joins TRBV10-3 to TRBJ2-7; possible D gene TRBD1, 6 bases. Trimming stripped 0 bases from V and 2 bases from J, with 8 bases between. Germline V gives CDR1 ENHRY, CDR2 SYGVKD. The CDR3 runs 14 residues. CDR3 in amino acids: CAISESAGAYEQYF. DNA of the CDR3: TGTGCCATCAGTGAGTCGGCAGGGGCCTACGAGCAGTACTTC.

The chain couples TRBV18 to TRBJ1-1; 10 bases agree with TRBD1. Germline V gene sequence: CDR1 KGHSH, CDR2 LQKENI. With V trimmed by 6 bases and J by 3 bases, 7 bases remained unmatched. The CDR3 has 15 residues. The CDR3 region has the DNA TGTGCCAGCTCCCGACAGGGGGCGCTGGACACTGAAGCTTTCTTT. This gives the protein CASSRQGALDTEAFF.

CDR3 coding DNA: TGTGCCACACAGCGGGGGGAGAACACCGGGGAGCTGTTTTTT. Amino acid sequence: CATQRGENTGELFF. The V and J genes are TRBV10-3 and TRBJ2-2, with 9 bases aligning to TRBD2. The CDR3 covers 14 residues. V gave up 10 bases and J gave up 1 base; unmatched junction bases: 4. Germline CDR1 reads ENHRY; CDR2 reads SYGVKD.

As DNA, the CDR3 is TGCGCCAGCGAAGCAGGGCCGAACACTGAAGCTTTCTTT. Translation: CASEAGPNTEAFF. The chain carries TRBV5-1 and TRBJ1-1, with a possible D match to TRBD1 (5 bases). Trimming pared 7 bases from V and 1 base from J, leaving 11 bases between. CDR1 SGHRS and CDR2 YFSETQ come from the germline V gene. This CDR3 is built from 13 residues.

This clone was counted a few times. CDR3 nucleotide sequence: TGTGCCACCAGCAGAGCTGGCTCGGGGGGACGGACTGAAGCTTTCTTT. Protein: CATSRAGSGGRTEAFF. The chain recombines TRBV15 with TRBJ1-1, with D tentatively TRBD1 (5 bases). The germline CDR1 and CDR2 sequences are LNHNV and YYDKDF (reference sequence). CDR3 length: 16 residues. The V end lost 1 base, the J end lost 5 bases, and 17 bases lay between the germline ends.

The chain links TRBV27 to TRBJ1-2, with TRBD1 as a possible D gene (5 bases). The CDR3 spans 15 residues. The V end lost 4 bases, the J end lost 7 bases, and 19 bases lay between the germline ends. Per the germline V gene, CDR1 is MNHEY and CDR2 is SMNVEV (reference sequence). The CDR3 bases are TGTGCCAGCAGTTCGGCGGGCCTCGGGGGGTCTGGCTACACCTTC. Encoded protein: CASSSAGLGGSGYTF.

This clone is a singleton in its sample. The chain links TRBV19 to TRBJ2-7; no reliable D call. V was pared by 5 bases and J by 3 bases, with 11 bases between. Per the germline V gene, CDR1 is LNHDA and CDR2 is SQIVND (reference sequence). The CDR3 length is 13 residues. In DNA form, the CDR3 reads TGTGCCAGTAGTCCAAGTGGAGACTACGAGCAGTACTTC. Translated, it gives CASSPSGDYEQYF.